This T cell receptor (beta chain) was sequenced during a study of CXCR3-negative and CXCR3-positive naive CD8 T cells. Across the study: The libraries yielded roughly 130 million TRB reads, about 1.5 +/- 0.3 million each.

Study-level results: Diversity was high in both naive subsets and much lower in memory cells. Memory, not naive, CXCR3-negative and CXCR3-positive cells differed in TRBV-TRBJ usage.

The TRB cDNA libraries were prepared by 5' RACE with UMI labels. TCRdb reprocessed the 5' RACE reads and reports one entry per CDR3 protein, with no DNA. This sample's table reports about 40,000 distinct CDR3 sequences. Germline V gene lookup returns CDR1 GTSNPN and CDR2 SVGIG (reference sequence). The CDR3 has 15 amino acids. As regards this clonotype: What it binds is not known.

Every subset of CD8+ T cells was sorted in triplicate at approximately 300,000 cells each. What was sequenced was memory CD8+ T cells from blood. The receptor was derived from a human donor in good health. Some clones in this sample may be carry-over from other donors' samples. The rearrangement joins TRBV30 to TRBJ1-1. The CDR3 sequence: CAWSVHGPANTEAFF.